This TCR beta chain was obtained from a study of blood T cells in healthy people across ages. Using a J-beta primer mix together with a sample-barcoded 5' primer, a second PCR was run for about 6 to 12 cycles. TCRdb recomputed calls from the 5' RACE reads with MiXCR, one row per CDR3 protein. The sample lists about 670,000 distinct CDR3 sequences, roughly half occurring once. Trimming cost V 3 bases and J 0 bases, with 14 bases left between them. The CDR3 has 15 amino acids. Germline loops: CDR1 SQVTM, CDR2 ANQGSEA. As for this clonotype: What it binds is unknown.

Findings and limits, study-wide: Diversity of TCR beta per million T cells declined in a roughly linear way with age.

Total RNA amounts of at least 6 micrograms were extracted per sample. The source material was blood. The TCR sequence derives from a woman of 80 years or more in good health. V gene TRBV29-1 combines with J gene TRBJ1-2, with a tentative D call TRBD1 (6 bases). The DNA of the CDR3 is TGCAGCGTTGAGGCAGGGGAACTAGCTAACTATGGCTACACCTTC. As protein: CSVEAGELANYGYTF.